This T cell receptor (beta chain) was profiled in a study of identical twins. Notes on the study in general: With monozygotic twins, out-of-frame TCR alpha sharing exceeded what models estimated. A partial confounding effect on zero-insertion analyses could come from invariant MAIT and iNKT cells.

MiXCR, applied by TCRdb to the 5' RACE reads, yields one record per CDR3 protein. The table includes about 690,000 distinct CDR3 sequences, 20% to 25% detected once. This clonotype was detected many times. Its antigen is unknown. The CDR3 is made up of 14 amino acids. Germline V CDR1 and CDR2: DFQATT, SNEGSKA (reference sequence). The V end was cut by 6 bases, the J end by 0 bases, with 11 bases between. This same sample was also part of a study on T cells expressing NK-cell markers. That paper adds: Seven HCMV-seropositive donors and one seronegative donor made up the eight sequenced donors. Sorting was limited to alpha-beta TCR-expressing T cells with an anti-gamma-delta TCR antibody in several experiments.

The clonotype comes from a woman under 30 in good health. The chain recombines TRBV20-1 with TRBJ2-2; D assignment may be TRBD1 or TRBD2 (5 bases each). The sequenced sample consisted of PBMCs. CDR3 residues: CSAPGTSNTGELFF. Written as DNA, the CDR3 is TGCAGTGCGCCCGGGACGTCGAACACCGGGGAGCTGTTTTTT.